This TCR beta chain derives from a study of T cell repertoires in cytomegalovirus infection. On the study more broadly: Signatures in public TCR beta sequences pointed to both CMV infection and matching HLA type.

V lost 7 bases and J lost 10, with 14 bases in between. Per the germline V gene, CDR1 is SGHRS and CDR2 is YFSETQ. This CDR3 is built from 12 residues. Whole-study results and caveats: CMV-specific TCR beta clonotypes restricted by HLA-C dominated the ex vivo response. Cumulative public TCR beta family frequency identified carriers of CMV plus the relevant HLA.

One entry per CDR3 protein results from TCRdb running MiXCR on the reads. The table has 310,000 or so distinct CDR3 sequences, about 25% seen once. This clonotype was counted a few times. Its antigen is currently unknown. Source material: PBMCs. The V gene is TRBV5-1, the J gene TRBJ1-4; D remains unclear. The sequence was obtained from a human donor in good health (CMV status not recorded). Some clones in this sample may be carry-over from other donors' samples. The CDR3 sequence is CASFSELGKLFF. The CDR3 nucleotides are TGCGCCAGCTTTTCTGAGTTGGGAAAACTGTTTTTT.